What follows is one TCR beta chain and its context. Its antigen is still unknown. The ends lost 4 bases at V and 3 bases at J; junction bases unmatched: 3. In germline, CDR1 is SSHAT, CDR2 FNYEAQ (reference sequence). The CDR3 has 14 residues. The DNA input per sorted-subset replicate PCR was roughly 0.2 ug, corresponding to some 30,000 T cell genomes. The table came from immunoSEQ multiplex PCR; TCRdb's copy has only in-frame clones and leaves some out. The sample lists about 750,000 clones, 85% to 95% occurring once. Selected positively for CCR7 and CD45RO-negative, naive CD8 cells excluded terminally differentiated effector memory CD45RA+ cells. The data derive from a study of shared clonotypes between healthy human individuals. Study-level points and caveats: Among non-shared clonotypes, generation probabilities were lower than among those shared by all four donors.

The chain employs TRBV7-7 and TRBJ2-5; the match to TRBD1 covers 9 bases. Source material: naive CD8+ T cells sorted from blood. This clonotype originated in a man in his thirties or forties in good health. CDR3 region: CASSSDRGEETQYF. CDR3 DNA: TGTGCCAGCAGCTCGGACAGGGGAGAAGAGACCCAGTACTTC. Full variable domain (missing parts from reference TRBV7-7 and TRBJ2-5): GAGVSQSPRYKVTKRGQDVTLRCDPISSHATLYWYQQALGQGPEFLTYFNYEAQPDKSGLPSDRFSAERPEGSISTLTIQRTEQRDSAMYRCASSSDRGEETQYFGPGTRLLVL.